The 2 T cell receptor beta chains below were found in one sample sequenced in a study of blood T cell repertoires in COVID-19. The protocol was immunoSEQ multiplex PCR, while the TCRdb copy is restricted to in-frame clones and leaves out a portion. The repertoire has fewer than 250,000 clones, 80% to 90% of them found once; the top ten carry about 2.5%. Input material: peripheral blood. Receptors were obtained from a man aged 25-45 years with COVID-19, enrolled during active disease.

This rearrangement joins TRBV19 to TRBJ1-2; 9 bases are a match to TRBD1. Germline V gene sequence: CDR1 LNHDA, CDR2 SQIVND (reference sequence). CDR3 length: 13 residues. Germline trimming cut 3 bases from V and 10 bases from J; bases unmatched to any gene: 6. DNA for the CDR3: TGTGCCAGTAGTATCCGGGACAGGGAGGCCTACACCTTC. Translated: CASSIRDREAYTF.

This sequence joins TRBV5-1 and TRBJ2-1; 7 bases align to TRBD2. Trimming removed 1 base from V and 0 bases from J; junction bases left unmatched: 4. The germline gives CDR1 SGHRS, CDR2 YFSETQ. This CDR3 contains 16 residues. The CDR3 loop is CASSLNGGDSYNEQFF. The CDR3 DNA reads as TGCGCCAGCAGCTTGAATGGGGGGGACTCCTACAATGAGCAGTTCTTC.